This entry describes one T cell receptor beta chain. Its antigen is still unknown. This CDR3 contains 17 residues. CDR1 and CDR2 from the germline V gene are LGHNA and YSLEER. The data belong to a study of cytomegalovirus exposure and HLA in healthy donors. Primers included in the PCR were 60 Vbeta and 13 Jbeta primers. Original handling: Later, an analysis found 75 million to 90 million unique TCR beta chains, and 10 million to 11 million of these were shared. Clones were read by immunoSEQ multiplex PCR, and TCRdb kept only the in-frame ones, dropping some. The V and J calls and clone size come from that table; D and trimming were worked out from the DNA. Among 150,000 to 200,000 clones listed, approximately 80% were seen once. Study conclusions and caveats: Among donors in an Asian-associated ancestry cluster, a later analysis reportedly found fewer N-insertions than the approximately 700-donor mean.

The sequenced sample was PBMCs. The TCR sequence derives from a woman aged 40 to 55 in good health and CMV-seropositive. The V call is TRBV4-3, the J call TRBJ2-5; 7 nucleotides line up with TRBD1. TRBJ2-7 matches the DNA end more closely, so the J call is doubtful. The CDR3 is CASSQDMGTASSYEQYF. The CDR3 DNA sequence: TGCGCCAGCAGCCAAGATATGGGGACAGCTAGCTCCTACGAGCAGTACTTC.